This T cell receptor (beta chain) stems from a study of a mutant IDH1 vaccine in newly diagnosed glioma. Background on the study: Treated patients showed a male proportion of approximately 60%, a female proportion of about 40%, and a mean age of roughly 40 years. It was radiotherapy, temozolomide, or both that patients received previously, with most receiving both. Study-wide points: Whatever changes occurred in top peripheral T cell clonotypes seemed unrelated to pseudoprogression.

Of note for this clone: Its antigen is not identified.

The table came from immunoSEQ multiplex PCR; TCRdb's copy has only in-frame clones and leaves some out. The table records approximately 70,000 clones, 79% of them present only once. Time point reported: baseline, week 1 (first vaccination visit). The treatment here: pre-vaccination baseline after standard-of-care therapy. The study enrolled donors with new WHO grade 3 or 4 IDH1-mutant, ATRX-lost astrocytomas. Germline V gene data show CDR1 as MNHNS and CDR2 as SASEGT. V lost 7 bases and J lost 0, with 9 bases in between. This CDR3 is built from 14 residues. The chain is built from TRBV6-1 and TRBJ2-2; D ambiguous. This TCR came from a man aged 50 to 60 with glioma. Sequencing was performed on PBMCs, taken from a glioma patient treated with radiotherapy, temozolomide or both. CDR3 DNA: TGTGCCAGCAAGGTGCTTACGAACACCGGGGAGCTGTTTTTT. Its translation is CASKVLTNTGELFF.